This T cell receptor (beta chain) came from a study of shared clonotypes between healthy human individuals. Only in-frame clones appear in the TCRdb table, and some are missing; sequencing was by immunoSEQ multiplex PCR. Of roughly 2,500,000 clones in the sample, roughly 93% were seen once. Trimming pared 0 bases from V and 3 bases from J, leaving 7 bases between. Germline V lookup: CDR1 SGHRS, CDR2 YFSETQ. The CDR3 length is 14 residues. Turning to this clone: The same CDR3 arises from other DNA sequences in this sample as well.

V gene TRBV5-1 combines with J gene TRBJ2-1; the D is unclear. The sequence was obtained from a man between 18 and 35 years old in good health. Some clones in this sample may be carry-over from other donors' samples. Sequencing used naive CD4+ T cells from PBMCs. The subset: CD45RA+ positively selected. This chain's CDR3 is CASSLAASYNEQFF. CDR3 in DNA: TGCGCCAGCAGCTTGGCCGCTAGCTACAATGAGCAGTTCTTC.